The next 30 T cell receptor beta chains were all read from a single sample in a study of PD-L1 blockade in urothelial cancer. Profiled with immunoSEQ multiplex PCR; TCRdb holds only in-frame clones, not every one. The sample has about 88,000 clones, 90% seen once. The sequencing used PBMCs, collected around atezolizumab (anti-PD-L1) treatment. The receptors were sampled from a man aged 55 to 70 with urothelial cancer.

In nucleotides, the CDR3 is TGTGCCAGCAGCCTCGCCGGGGTATACGAGCAGTACTTC. Amino acids: CASSLAGVYEQYF. The chain uses TRBV5-4 and TRBJ2-7, with a weak D call TRBD2 (5 bases). The CDR3 runs 13 residues. The V end lost 4 bases, the J end lost 4 bases, and 12 bases lay between the germline ends. Germline values: CDR1 SGHNT, CDR2 YYREEE (reference sequence).

The chain links TRBV2 to TRBJ2-3, with TRBD2 identical over 7 bases. Germline lookup yields CDR1 SNHLY and CDR2 FYNNEI. The CDR3 totals 14 residues. Germline trimming cut 8 bases from V and 1 base from J; bases unmatched to any gene: 6. As DNA, the CDR3 is TGTGCCAGCGGGGGGGAGCCAGGCACAGATACGCAGTATTTT. Residues: CASGGEPGTDTQYF.

V gene TRBV5-1 combines with J gene TRBJ2-7, with D possibly TRBD2 on 5 matching bases. CDR3 length: 15 residues. V gave up 1 base and J gave up 1 base, with 12 bases separating them. Germline V gives CDR1 SGHRS, CDR2 YFSETQ. CDR3 nucleotide sequence: TGCGCCAGCAGCTTGAATTCCCGGGGTTCCTACGAGCAGTACTTC. It translates to CASSLNSRGSYEQYF. Drawing the rest from reference TRBV5-1 and TRBJ2-7, the complete variable domain is KAGVTQTPRYLIKTRGQQVTLSCSPISGHRSVSWYQQTPGQGLQFLFEYFSETQRNKGNFPGRFSGRQFSNSRSEMNVSTLELGDSALYLCASSLNSRGSYEQYFGPGTRLTVT.

The gene calls are TRBV7-8 and TRBJ2-5; no firm D call. Germline values: CDR1 SGHVS, CDR2 FQNEAQ. The CDR3 covers 13 residues. V dropped 5 bases and J dropped 3 bases, with 10 bases sitting between them. This chain's CDR3 is CASSRKEKETQYF. The DNA for the CDR3 is TGTGCCAGCAGCAGAAAGGAGAAAGAGACCCAGTACTTC.

V and J are TRBV7-2 and TRBJ1-1; D perhaps matches TRBD1 (5 bases). The CDR3 runs 14 residues. Germline assignment: CDR1 SGHTA and CDR2 FQGNSA. V lost 1 base to trimming and J lost 5 bases, with 11 bases between them. For the CDR3, the DNA is TGTGCCAGCAGCTTAGGAAGGGGTACTACTGAAGCTTTCTTT. Amino acids: CASSLGRGTTEAFF. The whole variable domain, remainder taken from reference TRBV7-2 and TRBJ1-1, is GAGVSQSPSNKVTEKGKDVELRCDPISGHTALYWYRQSLGQGLEFLIYFQGNSAPDKSGLPSDRFSAERTGGSVSTLTIQRTQQEDSAVYLCASSLGRGTTEAFFGQGTRLTVV.

This clone rates as medium-sized (0.01 to 0.1%). V usage is TRBV19 and J usage is TRBJ2-5; the match to TRBD2 covers 8 bases. V was pared by 3 bases and J by 6 bases, with 9 bases of the junction left unmatched. Germline V gene sequence: CDR1 LNHDA, CDR2 SQIVND (reference sequence). The CDR3 loop spans 15 amino acids. The chain's CDR3 is CASSILAGGVKTQYF. CDR3 bases: TGTGCCAGTAGTATCCTTGCGGGAGGAGTGAAGACCCAGTACTTC.

The chain couples TRBV5-6 to TRBJ2-1; 9 bases agree with TRBD2. The CDR3 runs 19 residues. V dropped 0 bases and J dropped 5; count of bases not matched to a gene: 15. CDR1 and CDR2 (germline): SGHDT, YYEEEE. The CDR3 protein is CASSLVKAGGPSGHNEQFF. The CDR3 DNA reads as TGTGCCAGCAGCTTGGTTAAGGCGGGAGGGCCTTCTGGACACAATGAGCAGTTCTTC.

The rearrangement links TRBV4-1 to TRBJ2-7, with 8 bases aligning to TRBD2. Germline loops: CDR1 MGHRA, CDR2 YSYEKL. The CDR3 extends over 14 amino acids. Trimming removed 1 base from V and 2 bases from J; junction bases left unmatched: 1. The CDR3: CASSQGAGAYEQYF. The CDR3 DNA follows: TGCGCCAGCAGCCAAGGAGCGGGGGCCTACGAGCAGTACTTC.

V gene TRBV15 combines with J gene TRBJ1-4; TRBD1 might be the D (6 bases). The CDR3 sequence is 15 residues long. V gave up 11 bases and J gave up 8 bases, with 24 bases separating them. Germline-derived CDR1 and CDR2 are LNHNV and YYDKDF (reference sequence). CDR3 DNA sequence: TGTGCCTCCGCCGACTCCACAGGGCTTGGGGAAAAACTGTTTTTT. Translated, it gives CASADSTGLGEKLFF.

The chain joins TRBV19 to TRBJ1-4; TRBD1 matches 7 bases. Germline V lookup: CDR1 LNHDA, CDR2 SQIVND (reference sequence). J was trimmed by 3 bases and V by 4 bases; bases with no gene match: 8. The CDR3 spans 16 residues. In DNA, the CDR3 is TGTGCCAGTAGTACCCATGGACAGGACCCTAATGAAAAACTGTTTTTT. This gives the protein CASSTHGQDPNEKLFF.

The rearrangement joins TRBV7-2 to TRBJ2-7, with 8 bases aligning to TRBD2. V shed 5 bases and J 0 bases; nucleotides not matched to a gene: 3. The CDR3 is made up of 14 amino acids. Looked up from germline, CDR1 is SGHTA and CDR2 is FQGNSA. In nucleotides, the CDR3 is TGTGCCAGCAGCACGCTAGCGGGCTCCTACGAGCAGTACTTC. Translation gives CASSTLAGSYEQYF.

The V call is TRBV19, the J call TRBJ2-2; TRBD1 aligns across 9 bases. The CDR3 is 15 residues long. Trimming took 2 bases from V and 5 from J; bases not matched to a gene: 3. Germline V gives CDR1 LNHDA, CDR2 SQIVND (reference sequence). The CDR3 region is CASSIRQGGTGELFF. The CDR3 DNA sequence: TGTGCCAGTAGTATAAGACAGGGGGGGACCGGGGAGCTGTTTTTT.

The rearrangement joins TRBV7-2 to TRBJ2-1, with 8 bases that match TRBD1. In germline, CDR1 is SGHTA, CDR2 FQGNSA. The V gene end was trimmed by 5 bases and the J gene end by 7 bases; junction bases not matched to a gene: 7. The CDR3 is made up of 14 amino acids. In nucleotides, the CDR3 is TGTGCCAGCAGCAAAGACACAGGGGGTAATGAGCAGTTCTTC. It codes for CASSKDTGGNEQFF.

The chain combines TRBV27 with TRBJ1-5, with TRBD1 identical over 9 bases. CDR1 and CDR2 (germline): MNHEY, SMNVEV (reference sequence). The J segment lost 2 bases and the V segment lost 6 bases, leaving 11 bases of the junction unmatched. The CDR3 spans 17 residues. As DNA, the CDR3 is TGTGCCAGCAGCCCGGGACAGGGAGATTTAGGCAATCAGCCCCAGCATTTT. The encoded protein is CASSPGQGDLGNQPQHF.

This clone was seen only a few times. As DNA, the CDR3 is TGCGCCAGCAGCCAAGACCGCCTAGGGGGACAGGGTGTCTCACCCCTCCACTTT. Translating it yields CASSQDRLGGQGVSPLHF. The genes are TRBV4-3 and TRBJ1-6; 9 bases map to TRBD1. Trimming at V came to 0 bases and at J to 10 bases, leaving 13 bases not matched to a gene. The CDR3 sequence is 18 residues long. Germline V lookup: CDR1 LGHNA, CDR2 YSLEER.

This clone was seen just once. The genes are TRBV28 and TRBJ1-5; 8 bases match TRBD1. The CDR3 length is 15 residues. The V segment lost 3 bases and the J segment 3 bases; nucleotides outside the gene matches: 4. Germline lookup yields CDR1 MDHEN and CDR2 SYDVKM. The CDR3 nucleotides are TGTGCCAGCAGTTTCCTGGACAGGGACAATCAGCCCCAGCATTTT. Its protein product is CASSFLDRDNQPQHF.

The J gene is TRBJ1-2, the V gene TRBV6-6; 10 bases line up with TRBD1. The CDR3 is made up of 13 amino acids. CDR1 MNHNY and CDR2 SVGAGI come from the germline V gene (reference sequence). The V and J ends lost 4 bases and 9 bases, in that order; junction bases with no gene match: 5. CDR3 nucleotide sequence: TGTGCCAGCAGTTTCCGGGACAGGGGACGCTACACCTTC. Encoded protein: CASSFRDRGRYTF.

This chain's CDR3 is CASSVVTGIGEQFF. The CDR3, as DNA: TGTGCCAGCAGCGTAGTGACGGGGATCGGTGAGCAGTTCTTC. The chain joins TRBV9 to TRBJ2-1, with D possibly matching TRBD2 (5 bases). The CDR3 extends over 14 amino acids. In germline, CDR1 is SGDLS, CDR2 YYNGEE. V lost 0 bases, J lost 9 bases, and 13 bases lay in between.

This chain joins TRBV2 and TRBJ1-6; D is possibly TRBD1 (6 bases). This CDR3 has 15 amino acids. The ends were cut back, 2 bases at V and 7 bases at J, with 12 bases in the middle. Per the germline V gene, CDR1 is SNHLY and CDR2 is FYNNEI. The CDR3: CASSEIGQINSPLHF. CDR3 sequence (DNA): TGTGCCAGCAGTGAAATTGGACAGATCAATTCACCCCTCCACTTT.

This chain joins TRBV10-1 and TRBJ2-2; TRBD1 is a possible D gene (6 bases). Trimming removed 0 bases from V and 4 bases from J, with 12 bases in between. Germline-derived CDR1 and CDR2 are WNHNN and SYGVQD (reference sequence). This CDR3 is built from 16 residues. DNA of the CDR3: TGCGCCAGCAGTGAGTCGCAGGGGCGCGGCACCGGGGAGCTGTTTTTT. This sequence encodes CASSESQGRGTGELFF.

The chain couples TRBV4-1 to TRBJ2-7, with D possibly TRBD2 on 5 matching bases. Germline V gene lookup returns CDR1 MGHRA and CDR2 YSYEKL. With 3 bases removed from V and 4 bases from J, the gap between germline ends came to 13 bases. The CDR3 length is 14 residues. In DNA, the CDR3 is TGCGCCAGCAGCCAGGACTCCCCCTTATACGAGCAGTACTTC. Translating gives CASSQDSPLYEQYF.

The V gene is TRBV9, the J gene TRBJ2-3; D gene unclear. The ends were cut back, 4 bases at V and 2 bases at J, with 14 bases in the middle. Germline CDR1 and CDR2: SGDLS and YYNGEE. The CDR3 has 15 amino acids. CDR3 protein: CASSSSPQHTDTQYF. CDR3 sequence (DNA): TGTGCCAGCAGCTCCTCTCCCCAACACACAGATACGCAGTATTTT. Full variable domain (remainder filled in from reference TRBV9 and TRBJ2-3): DSGVTQTPKHLITATGQRVTLRCSPRSGDLSVYWYQQSLDQGLQFLIQYYNGEERAKGNILERFSAQQFPDLHSELNLSSLELGDSALYFCASSSSPQHTDTQYFGPGTRLTVL.

This chain connects TRBV18 to TRBJ1-1; TRBD1 matches 7 bases. V dropped 3 bases and J dropped 5; count of bases not matched to a gene: 6. This CDR3 comprises 14 residues. CDR1 and CDR2 from the germline V gene are KGHSH and LQKENI. CDR3 amino acids: CASSPLQGLTEAFF. The CDR3 DNA is TGTGCCAGCTCACCCCTACAGGGGTTGACTGAAGCTTTCTTT.

CDR3 amino acids: CASSFGLAGEHEQYF. The CDR3 DNA sequence: TGTGCCAGCAGTTTTGGCCTAGCGGGTGAACACGAGCAGTACTTC. The gene calls are TRBV28 and TRBJ2-7, with 8 bases fitting TRBD2. The CDR3 runs 15 residues. The germline V gene encodes CDR1 MDHEN and CDR2 SYDVKM. V lost 3 bases, J lost 5 bases, and 9 bases stayed unmatched.

The chain has TRBV27 and TRBJ2-1; tentative D call: TRBD2 (6 bases). V lost 5 bases, J lost 4 bases, and 12 bases lay in between. The CDR3 spans 14 residues. Germline V lookup: CDR1 MNHEY, CDR2 SMNVEV (reference sequence). CDR3 residues: CASSLPGLYNEQFF. CDR3 sequence (DNA): TGTGCCAGCAGTCTACCGGGACTTTACAATGAGCAGTTCTTC.

The V gene is TRBV19, the J gene TRBJ2-1; the match to TRBD2 covers 10 bases. Losses at the gene ends were 7 bases for V and 4 bases for J; bases not matched to a gene: 4. Germline CDR1 and CDR2: LNHDA and SQIVND (reference sequence). The CDR3 loop spans 14 amino acids. Here the CDR3 DNA reads TGTGCCAGTAAACTAGCGGGGATTTACAATGAGCAGTTCTTC. As protein: CASKLAGIYNEQFF. The full variable domain, rest sourced from reference TRBV19 and TRBJ2-1, is DGGITQSPKYLFRKEGQNVTLSCEQNLNHDAMYWYRQDPGQGLRLIYYSQIVNDFQKGDIAEGYSVSREKKESFPLTVTSAQKNPTAFYLCASKLAGIYNEQFFGPGTRLTVL.

CDR3 sequence reads: CASKGTSGPLYEQYF. The CDR3 DNA is TGTGCCAGCAAGGGGACTAGCGGCCCTCTTTACGAGCAGTACTTC. The rearrangement joins TRBV7-8 to TRBJ2-7; TRBD2 agrees at 11 bases. Per germline, CDR1 SGHVS and CDR2 FQNEAQ. This CDR3 has 15 amino acids. With V trimmed by 7 bases and J by 4 bases, 9 bases remained unmatched.

The chain carries TRBV14 and TRBJ1-6; no reliable D call. Germline lookup yields CDR1 SGHDN and CDR2 FVKESK. The V gene lost 4 bases and the J gene lost 3 bases, with 10 bases spanning the gap. This CDR3 contains 15 residues. The CDR3 region is CASSRFGSYNSPLHF. In DNA, the CDR3 is TGTGCCAGCAGCCGCTTTGGGAGCTATAATTCACCCCTCCACTTT.

The J gene is TRBJ1-2, the V gene TRBV4-2; 7 nucleotides match TRBD1. The V and J ends lost 0 bases and 4 bases, in that order; junction bases with no gene match: 5. This CDR3 comprises 15 residues. Germline assignment: CDR1 LGHNA and CDR2 YNFKEQ. CDR3 DNA: TGTGCCAGCAGCCAAGATGGTGGGACAGTCTATGGCTACACCTTC. Residues: CASSQDGGTVYGYTF.

This clone was counted only a few times. The V and J genes are TRBV5-1 and TRBJ1-2; possible D gene TRBD1, 5 bases. The CDR3 loop spans 14 amino acids. Trimming stripped 0 bases from V and 6 bases from J, with 12 bases between. The germline V gene encodes CDR1 SGHRS and CDR2 YFSETQ. CDR3 in amino acids: CASSLEGDGNGYTF. The CDR3 DNA is TGCGCCAGCAGCTTGGAAGGGGATGGCAATGGCTACACCTTC.